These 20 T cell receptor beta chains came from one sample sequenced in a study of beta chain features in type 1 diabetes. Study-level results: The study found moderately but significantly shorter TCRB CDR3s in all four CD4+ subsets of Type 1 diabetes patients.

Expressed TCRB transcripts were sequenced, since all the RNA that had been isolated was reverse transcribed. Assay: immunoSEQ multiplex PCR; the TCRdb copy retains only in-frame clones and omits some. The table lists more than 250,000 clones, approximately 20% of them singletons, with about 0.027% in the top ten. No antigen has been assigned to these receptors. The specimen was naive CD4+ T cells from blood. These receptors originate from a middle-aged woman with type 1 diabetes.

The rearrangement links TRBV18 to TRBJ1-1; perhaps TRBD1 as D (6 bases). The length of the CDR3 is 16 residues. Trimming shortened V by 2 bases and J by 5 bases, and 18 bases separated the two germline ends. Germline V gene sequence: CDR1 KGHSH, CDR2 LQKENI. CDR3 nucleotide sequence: TGTGCCAGCTCACCATTCGATCCAACAGGGAGAACTGAAGCTTTCTTT. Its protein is CASSPFDPTGRTEAFF.

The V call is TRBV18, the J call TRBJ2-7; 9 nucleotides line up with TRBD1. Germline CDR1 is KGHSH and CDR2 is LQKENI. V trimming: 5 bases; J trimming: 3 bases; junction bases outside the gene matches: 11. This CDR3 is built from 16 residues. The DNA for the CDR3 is TGTGCCAGCTCATCCATCCGGGACAGGGCAGGCTACGAGCAGTACTTC. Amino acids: CASSSIRDRAGYEQYF.

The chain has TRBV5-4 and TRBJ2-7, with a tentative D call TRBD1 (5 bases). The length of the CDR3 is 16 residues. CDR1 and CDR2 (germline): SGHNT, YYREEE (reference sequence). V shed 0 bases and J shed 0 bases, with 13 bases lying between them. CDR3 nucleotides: TGTGCCAGCAGCTTGGTGACAGCCGACCTCTCCTACGAGCAGTACTTC. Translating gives CASSLVTADLSYEQYF. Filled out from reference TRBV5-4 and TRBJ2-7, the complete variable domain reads ETGVTQSPTHLIKTRGQQVTLRCSSQSGHNTVSWYQQALGQGPQFIFQYYREEENGRGNFPPRFSGLQFPNYSSELNVNALELDDSALYLCASSLVTADLSYEQYFGPGTRLTVT.

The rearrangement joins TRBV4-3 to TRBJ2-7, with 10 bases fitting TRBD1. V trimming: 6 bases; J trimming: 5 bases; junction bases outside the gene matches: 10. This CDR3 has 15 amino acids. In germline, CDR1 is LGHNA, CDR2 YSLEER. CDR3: CASSPQDRGGNEQYF. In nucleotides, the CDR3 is TGCGCCAGCAGTCCCCAGGACAGGGGGGGCAACGAGCAGTACTTC.

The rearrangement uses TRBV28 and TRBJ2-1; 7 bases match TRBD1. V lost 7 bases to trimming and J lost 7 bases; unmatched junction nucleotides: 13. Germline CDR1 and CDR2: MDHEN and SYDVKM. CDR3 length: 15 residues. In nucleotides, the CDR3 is TGTGCCAGCACCCTACAAGGGGGCAGGGGGAATGAGCAGTTCTTC. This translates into CASTLQGGRGNEQFF.

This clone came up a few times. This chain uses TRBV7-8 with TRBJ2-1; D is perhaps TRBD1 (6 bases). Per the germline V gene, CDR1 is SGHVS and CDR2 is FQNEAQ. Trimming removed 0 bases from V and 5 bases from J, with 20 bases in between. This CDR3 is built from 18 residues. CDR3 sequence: CASSLAPRHRSGDNEQFF. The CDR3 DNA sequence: TGTGCCAGCAGCTTAGCTCCCCGGCACAGATCAGGGGACAATGAGCAGTTCTTC. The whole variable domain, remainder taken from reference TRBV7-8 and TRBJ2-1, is GAGVSQSPRYKVAKRGQDVALRCDPISGHVSLFWYQQALGQGPEFLTYFQNEAQLDKSGLPSDRFFAERPEGSVSTLKIQRTQQEDSAVYLCASSLAPRHRSGDNEQFFGPGTRLTVL.

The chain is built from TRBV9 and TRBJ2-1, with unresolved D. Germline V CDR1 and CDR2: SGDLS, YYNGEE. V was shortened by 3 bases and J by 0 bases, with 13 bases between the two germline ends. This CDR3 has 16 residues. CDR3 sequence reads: CASSAVRWSSYNEQFF. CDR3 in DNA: TGTGCCAGCAGCGCAGTAAGGTGGAGCTCCTACAATGAGCAGTTCTTC.

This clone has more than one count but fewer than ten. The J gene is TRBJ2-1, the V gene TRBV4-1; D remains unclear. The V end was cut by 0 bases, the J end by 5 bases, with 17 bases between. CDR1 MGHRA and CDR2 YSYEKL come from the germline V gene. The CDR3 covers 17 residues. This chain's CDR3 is CASSQDLGRRPDNEQFF. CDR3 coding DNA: TGCGCCAGCAGCCAAGATCTGGGCAGAAGGCCCGACAATGAGCAGTTCTTC.

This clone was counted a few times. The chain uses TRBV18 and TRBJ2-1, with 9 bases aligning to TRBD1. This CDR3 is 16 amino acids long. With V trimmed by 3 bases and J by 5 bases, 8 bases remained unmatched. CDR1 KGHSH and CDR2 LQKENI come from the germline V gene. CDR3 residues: CASSPDPGQGNNEQFF. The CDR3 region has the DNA TGTGCCAGCTCACCGGACCCGGGACAGGGTAACAATGAGCAGTTCTTC.

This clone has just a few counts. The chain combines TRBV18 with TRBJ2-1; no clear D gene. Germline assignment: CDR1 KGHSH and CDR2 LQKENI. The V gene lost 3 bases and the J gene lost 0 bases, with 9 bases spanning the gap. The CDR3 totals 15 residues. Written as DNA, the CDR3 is TGTGCCAGCTCACCCAACTCACCCTCCTACAATGAGCAGTTCTTC. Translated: CASSPNSPSYNEQFF.

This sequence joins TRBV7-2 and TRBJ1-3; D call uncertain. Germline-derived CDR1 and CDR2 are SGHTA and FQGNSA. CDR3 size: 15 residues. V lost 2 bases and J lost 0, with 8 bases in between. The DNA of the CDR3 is TGTGCCAGCAGCTTAATCAACACCTCTGGAAACACCATATATTTT. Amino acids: CASSLINTSGNTIYF. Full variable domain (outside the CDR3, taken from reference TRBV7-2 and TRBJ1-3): GAGVSQSPSNKVTEKGKDVELRCDPISGHTALYWYRQSLGQGLEFLIYFQGNSAPDKSGLPSDRFSAERTGGSVSTLTIQRTQQEDSAVYLCASSLINTSGNTIYFGEGSWLTVV.

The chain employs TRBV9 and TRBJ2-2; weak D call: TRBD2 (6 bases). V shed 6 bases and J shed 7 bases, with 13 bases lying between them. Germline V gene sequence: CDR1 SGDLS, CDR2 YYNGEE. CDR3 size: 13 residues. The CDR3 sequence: CASNRGGSGELFF. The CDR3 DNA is TGTGCCAGCAACCGAGGAGGGAGCGGGGAGCTGTTTTTT.

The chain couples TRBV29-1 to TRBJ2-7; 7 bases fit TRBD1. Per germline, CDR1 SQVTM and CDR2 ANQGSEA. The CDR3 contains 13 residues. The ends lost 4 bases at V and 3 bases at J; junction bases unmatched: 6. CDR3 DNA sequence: TGCAGCGTTGGAGGTGACAGGGACTACGAGCAGTACTTC. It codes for CSVGGDRDYEQYF.

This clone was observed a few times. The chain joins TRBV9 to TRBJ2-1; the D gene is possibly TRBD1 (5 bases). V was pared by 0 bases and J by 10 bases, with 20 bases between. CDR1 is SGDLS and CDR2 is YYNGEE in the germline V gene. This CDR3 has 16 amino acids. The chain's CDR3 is CASSVESSLRTMEQFF. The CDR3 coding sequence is TGTGCCAGCAGCGTAGAGTCCAGCTTGCGGACAATGGAGCAGTTCTTC. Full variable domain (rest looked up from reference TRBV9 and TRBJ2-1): DSGVTQTPKHLITATGQRVTLRCSPRSGDLSVYWYQQSLDQGLQFLIQYYNGEERAKGNILERFSAQQFPDLHSELNLSSLELGDSALYFCASSVESSLRTMEQFFGPGTRLTVL.

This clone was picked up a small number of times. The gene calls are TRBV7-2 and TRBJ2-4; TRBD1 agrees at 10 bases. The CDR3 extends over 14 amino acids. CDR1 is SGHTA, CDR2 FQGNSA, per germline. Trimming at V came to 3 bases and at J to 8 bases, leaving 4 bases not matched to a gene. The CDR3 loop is CASSLGQGFDIQYF. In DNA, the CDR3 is TGTGCCAGCAGCTTGGGACAGGGGTTTGACATTCAGTACTTC.

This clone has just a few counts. The CDR3 DNA follows: TGTGCCGCGGGGAAGGGGCCCACTGAAGCTTTCTTT. It yields the protein CAAGKGPTEAFF. This rearrangement joins TRBV30 to TRBJ1-1; D may be TRBD1 (5 bases). CDR1 and CDR2 from the germline V gene are GTSNPN and SVGIG (reference sequence). V lost 8 bases to trimming and J lost 4 bases, with 14 bases between them. CDR3 length equals 12 residues.

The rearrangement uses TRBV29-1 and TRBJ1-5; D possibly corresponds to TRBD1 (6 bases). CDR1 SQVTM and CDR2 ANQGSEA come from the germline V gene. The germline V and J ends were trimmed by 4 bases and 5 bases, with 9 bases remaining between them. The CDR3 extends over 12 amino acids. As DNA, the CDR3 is TGCAGCGTTGTACAGGGAGATCAGCCCCAGCATTTT. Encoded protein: CSVVQGDQPQHF.

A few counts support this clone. The CDR3 DNA reads as TGTGCCAGCAGCGTAACCGGGGGTTTCACAGATACGCAGTATTTT. This translates into CASSVTGGFTDTQYF. The genes are TRBV9 and TRBJ2-3; D might be TRBD2 (6 bases). With 1 base removed from V and 2 bases from J, the gap between germline ends came to 11 bases. The length of the CDR3 is 15 residues. Looked up from germline, CDR1 is SGDLS and CDR2 is YYNGEE.

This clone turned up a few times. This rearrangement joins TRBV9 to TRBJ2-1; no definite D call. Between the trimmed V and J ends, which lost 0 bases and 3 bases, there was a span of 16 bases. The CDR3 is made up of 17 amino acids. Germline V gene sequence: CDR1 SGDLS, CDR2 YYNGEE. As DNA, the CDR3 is TGTGCCAGCAGCGTAGCTTTGCTCGACACTGGCTACAATGAGCAGTTCTTC. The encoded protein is CASSVALLDTGYNEQFF.

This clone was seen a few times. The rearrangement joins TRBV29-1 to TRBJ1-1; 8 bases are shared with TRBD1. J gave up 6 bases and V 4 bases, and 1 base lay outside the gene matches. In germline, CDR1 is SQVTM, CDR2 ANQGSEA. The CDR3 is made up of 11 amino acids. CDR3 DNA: TGCAGCGTTGCAGGGGGCCCTGAAGCTTTCTTT. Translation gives CSVAGGPEAFF.